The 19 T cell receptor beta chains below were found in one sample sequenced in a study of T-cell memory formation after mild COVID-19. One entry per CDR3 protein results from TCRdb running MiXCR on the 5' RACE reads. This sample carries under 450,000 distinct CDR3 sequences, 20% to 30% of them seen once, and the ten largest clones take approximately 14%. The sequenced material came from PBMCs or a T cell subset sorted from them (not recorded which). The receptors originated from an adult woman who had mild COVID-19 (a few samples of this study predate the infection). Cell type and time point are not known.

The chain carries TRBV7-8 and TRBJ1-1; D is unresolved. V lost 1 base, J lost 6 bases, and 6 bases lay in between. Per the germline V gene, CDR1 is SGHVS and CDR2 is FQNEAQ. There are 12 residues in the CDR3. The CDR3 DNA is TGTGCCAGCAGCTTAGTGGATTCTGAAGCTTTCTTT. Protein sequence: CASSLVDSEAFF.

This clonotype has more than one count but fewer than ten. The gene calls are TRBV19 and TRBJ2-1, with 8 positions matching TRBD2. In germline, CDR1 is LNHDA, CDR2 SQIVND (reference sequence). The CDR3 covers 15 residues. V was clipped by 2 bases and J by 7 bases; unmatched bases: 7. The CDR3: CASSIRGGFGNEQFF. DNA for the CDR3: TGTGCCAGTAGTATACGCGGGGGGTTTGGGAATGAGCAGTTCTTC. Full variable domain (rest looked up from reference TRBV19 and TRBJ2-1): DGGITQSPKYLFRKEGQNVTLSCEQNLNHDAMYWYRQDPGQGLRLIYYSQIVNDFQKGDIAEGYSVSREKKESFPLTVTSAQKNPTAFYLCASSIRGGFGNEQFFGPGTRLTVL.

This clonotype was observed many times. The CDR3 protein is CATSDPGTGSYEQYF. In DNA, the CDR3 is TGTGCCACCAGTGACCCCGGGACAGGTTCCTACGAGCAGTACTTC. The rearrangement uses TRBV24-1 and TRBJ2-7; 8 bases match TRBD1. The J segment lost 1 base and the V segment lost 4 bases, leaving 5 bases of the junction unmatched. Germline V lookup: CDR1 KGHDR, CDR2 SFDVKD. The CDR3 totals 15 residues.

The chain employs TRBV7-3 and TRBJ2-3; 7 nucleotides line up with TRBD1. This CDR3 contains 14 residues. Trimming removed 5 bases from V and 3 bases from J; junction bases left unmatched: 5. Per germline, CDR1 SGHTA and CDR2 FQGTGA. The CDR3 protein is CASSPGQTTDTQYF. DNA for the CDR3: TGTGCCAGCAGCCCGGGACAGACTACAGATACGCAGTATTTT.

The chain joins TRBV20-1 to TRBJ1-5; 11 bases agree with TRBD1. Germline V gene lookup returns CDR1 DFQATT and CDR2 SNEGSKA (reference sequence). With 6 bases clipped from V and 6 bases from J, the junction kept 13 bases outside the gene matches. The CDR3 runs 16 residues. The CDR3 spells CSALDPGQGAGQPQHF. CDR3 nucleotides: TGCAGTGCCTTGGACCCCGGACAGGGGGCCGGTCAGCCCCAGCATTTT.

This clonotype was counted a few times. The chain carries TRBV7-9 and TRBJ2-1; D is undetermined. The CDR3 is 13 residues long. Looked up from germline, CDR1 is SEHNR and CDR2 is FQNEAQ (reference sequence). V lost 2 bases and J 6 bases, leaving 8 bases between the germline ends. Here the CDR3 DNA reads TGTGCCAGCAGCTTAACTGACGTCAATGAGCAGTTCTTC. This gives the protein CASSLTDVNEQFF.

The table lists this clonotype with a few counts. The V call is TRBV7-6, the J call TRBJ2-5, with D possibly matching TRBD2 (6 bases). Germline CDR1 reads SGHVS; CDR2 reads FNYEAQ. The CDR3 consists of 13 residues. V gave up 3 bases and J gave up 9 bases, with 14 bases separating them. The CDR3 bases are TGTGCCAGCAGCTTGGGGAAGGGACTGGCCCAGTACTTC. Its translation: CASSLGKGLAQYF.

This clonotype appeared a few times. CDR3 coding DNA: TGTGCCAGCACCCGACTAGCGGGACAAGAGACCCAGTACTTC. This gives the protein CASTRLAGQETQYF. The V gene is TRBV6-6, the J gene TRBJ2-5; 11 bases line up with TRBD2. J gave up 2 bases and V 7 bases, and 3 bases lay outside the gene matches. CDR3 size: 14 residues. From germline, CDR1 is MNHNY and CDR2 SVGAGI (reference sequence).

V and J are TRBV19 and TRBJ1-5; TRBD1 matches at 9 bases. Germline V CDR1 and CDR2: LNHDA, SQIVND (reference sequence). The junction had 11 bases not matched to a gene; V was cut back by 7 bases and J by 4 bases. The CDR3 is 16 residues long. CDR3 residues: CASTPWGQGPNQPQHF. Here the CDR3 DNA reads TGTGCCAGTACCCCCTGGGGACAGGGCCCAAATCAGCCCCAGCATTTT.

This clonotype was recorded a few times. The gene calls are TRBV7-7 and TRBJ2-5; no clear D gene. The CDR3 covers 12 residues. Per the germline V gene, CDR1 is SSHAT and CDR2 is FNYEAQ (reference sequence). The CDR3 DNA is TGTGCTAGCCTCGGGCTTACGGAGACCCAGTACTTC. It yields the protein CASLGLTETQYF.

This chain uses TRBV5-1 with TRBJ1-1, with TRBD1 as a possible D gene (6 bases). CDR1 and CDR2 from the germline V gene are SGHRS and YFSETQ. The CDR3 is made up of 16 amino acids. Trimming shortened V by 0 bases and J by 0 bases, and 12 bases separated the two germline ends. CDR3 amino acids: CASSLVATGLNTEAFF. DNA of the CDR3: TGCGCCAGCAGCTTGGTAGCGACAGGCTTGAACACTGAAGCTTTCTTT.

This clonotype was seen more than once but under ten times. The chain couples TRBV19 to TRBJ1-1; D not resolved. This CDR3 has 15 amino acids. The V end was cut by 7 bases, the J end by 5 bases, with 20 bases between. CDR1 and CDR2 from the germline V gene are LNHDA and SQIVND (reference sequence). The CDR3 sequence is CASNDAWGLYTEAFF. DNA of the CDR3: TGTGCCAGTAACGACGCTTGGGGATTGTATACTGAAGCTTTCTTT. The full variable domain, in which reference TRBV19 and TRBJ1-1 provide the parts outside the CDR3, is DGGITQSPKYLFRKEGQNVTLSCEQNLNHDAMYWYRQDPGQGLRLIYYSQIVNDFQKGDIAEGYSVSREKKESFPLTVTSAQKNPTAFYLCASNDAWGLYTEAFFGQGTRLTVV.

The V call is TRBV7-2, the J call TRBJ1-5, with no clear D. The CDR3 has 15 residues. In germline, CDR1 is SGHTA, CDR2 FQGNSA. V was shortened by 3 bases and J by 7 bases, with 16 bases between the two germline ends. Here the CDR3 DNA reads TGTGCCAGCAGCTTCGGGAGTAGAGGGCGCCAGCCCCAGCATTTT. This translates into CASSFGSRGRQPQHF.

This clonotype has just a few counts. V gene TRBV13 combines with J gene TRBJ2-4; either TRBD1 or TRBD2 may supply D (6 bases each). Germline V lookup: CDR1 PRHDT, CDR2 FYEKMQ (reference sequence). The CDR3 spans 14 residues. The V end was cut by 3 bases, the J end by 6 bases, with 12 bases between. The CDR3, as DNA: TGTGCCAGCAGCTTTAGGGGGGCGATAAACATTCAGTACTTC. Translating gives CASSFRGAINIQYF.

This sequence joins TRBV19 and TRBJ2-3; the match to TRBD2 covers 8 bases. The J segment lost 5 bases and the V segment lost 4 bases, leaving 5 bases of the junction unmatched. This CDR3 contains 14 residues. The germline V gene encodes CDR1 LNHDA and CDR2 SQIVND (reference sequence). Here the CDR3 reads CASSTSGRRDTQYF. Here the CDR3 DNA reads TGTGCCAGTAGTACCAGCGGGAGAAGAGATACGCAGTATTTT.

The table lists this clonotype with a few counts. The CDR3 coding sequence is TGTGCCATCAGTGAGACCAGGAACTATGGCTACACCTTC. It specifies CAISETRNYGYTF. V gene TRBV10-3 combines with J gene TRBJ1-2; D call uncertain. The CDR3 is 13 residues long. Trimming took off 2 bases at V and 2 bases at J, with 6 bases between the two ends. The germline V gene has CDR1 ENHRY and CDR2 SYGVKD.

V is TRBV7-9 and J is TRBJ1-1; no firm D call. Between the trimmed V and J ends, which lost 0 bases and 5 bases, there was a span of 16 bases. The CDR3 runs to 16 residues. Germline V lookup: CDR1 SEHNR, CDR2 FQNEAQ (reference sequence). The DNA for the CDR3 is TGTGCCAGCAGCTTAGCTACGGTGACACCCCAGACTGAAGCTTTCTTT. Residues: CASSLATVTPQTEAFF.

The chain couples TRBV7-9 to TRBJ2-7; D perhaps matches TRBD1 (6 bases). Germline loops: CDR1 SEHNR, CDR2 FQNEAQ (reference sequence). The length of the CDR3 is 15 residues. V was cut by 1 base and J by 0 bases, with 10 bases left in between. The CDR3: CASSLEGTPSYEQYF. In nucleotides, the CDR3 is TGTGCCAGCAGCTTAGAAGGGACACCCTCCTACGAGCAGTACTTC.

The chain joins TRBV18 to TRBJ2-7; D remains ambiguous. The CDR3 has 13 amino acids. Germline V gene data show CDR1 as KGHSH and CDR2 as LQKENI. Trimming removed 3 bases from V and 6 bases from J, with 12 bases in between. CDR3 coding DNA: TGTGCCAGCTCACCGGGTGCAGATTCCGAGCAGTACTTC. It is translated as CASSPGADSEQYF.